These 22 T cell receptor beta chains came from one sample sequenced in a study of cytomegalovirus exposure and HLA in healthy donors. Both 60 Vbeta primers and 13 Jbeta primers went into the PCR. Assay: immunoSEQ multiplex PCR; the TCRdb copy retains only in-frame clones and omits some. Of over 200,000 clones in the sample, around four fifths were seen once. The sequencing input was PBMCs. The receptor source for this set is a male donor in good health and CMV-seronegative.

The rearrangement links TRBV18 to TRBJ1-2; D perhaps matches TRBD1 (6 bases). V lost 5 bases, J lost 8 bases, and 15 bases lay in between. This CDR3 has 13 amino acids. Germline V gene lookup returns CDR1 KGHSH and CDR2 LQKENI. The CDR3 DNA reads TGTGCCAGCTCATCGAGTAGGACAGACGGCTACACCTTC. This codes for CASSSSRTDGYTF.

The CDR3 region is CASSYELAVTGELFF. The CDR3 bases are TGTGCCAGCAGTTACGAACTAGCGGTCACCGGGGAGCTGTTTTTT. The chain uses TRBV6-5 and TRBJ2-2; 8 bases fit TRBD2. The CDR3 is 15 residues long. The V segment lost 2 bases and the J segment 4 bases; nucleotides outside the gene matches: 3. Germline V CDR1 and CDR2: MNHEY, SVGAGI.

The genes are TRBV10-2 and TRBJ2-3, with 10 nucleotides matching TRBD2. The V and J ends lost 6 bases and 0 bases, in that order; junction bases with no gene match: 6. There are 16 residues in the CDR3. The germline CDR1 and CDR2 sequences are WSHSY and SAAADI. As DNA, the CDR3 is TGCGCCAGCAGCCTACTAGCGGGAACTAGCACAGATACGCAGTATTTT. Protein sequence: CASSLLAGTSTDTQYF.

In this sample, this clone turned up a few times. Just one base apart from a much larger clone, this may be a read error. V is TRBV5-6 and J is TRBJ1-5; TRBD1 agrees at 9 bases. CDR3 length equals 15 residues. CDR1 SGHDT and CDR2 YYEEEE come from the germline V gene. Germline trimming cut 0 bases from V and 7 bases from J; bases unmatched to any gene: 5. The CDR3 DNA reads TGTGCCAGCAGCTTGGGGGGACAGGGAGGCCAGCCCCAGCATTTT. It codes for CASSLGGQGGQPQHF.

The chain employs TRBV10-2 and TRBJ2-7, with 7 bases fitting TRBD2. This CDR3 region has 14 residues. The germline V gene has CDR1 WSHSY and CDR2 SAAADI. Unmatched junction bases numbered 7, after V lost 6 bases and J lost 2 bases. CDR3 DNA sequence: TGCGCCAGCAGCGCCACGAGCGGGGCCTACGAGCAGTACTTC. It is translated as CASSATSGAYEQYF.

V and J are TRBV19 and TRBJ1-1; D is uncertain. The CDR3 is 10 amino acids. Deletions cut 9 bases from V and 10 bases from J, with 12 bases between. From germline, CDR1 is LNHDA and CDR2 SQIVND (reference sequence). CDR3 DNA: TGTGCCAGACTTTCGACAACAGCTTTCTTT. This encodes CARLSTTAFF. The full variable domain, completed using reference TRBV19 and TRBJ1-1, is DGGITQSPKYLFRKEGQNVTLSCEQNLNHDAMYWYRQDPGQGLRLIYYSQIVNDFQKGDIAEGYSVSREKKESFPLTVTSAQKNPTAFYLCARLSTTAFFGQGTRLTVV.

The rearrangement joins TRBV9 to TRBJ2-2; a weak D match, TRBD2 (6 bases). This CDR3 spans 15 amino acids. Germline V gene data show CDR1 as SGDLS and CDR2 as YYNGEE. The V gene lost 4 bases and the J gene lost 1 base, with 11 bases spanning the gap. The CDR3 sequence is CASSPLGGNTGELFF. In DNA form, the CDR3 reads TGTGCCAGCAGCCCCCTGGGGGGGAACACCGGGGAGCTGTTTTTT.

This clone has only a few counts. The chain is built from TRBV11-3 and TRBJ1-3, with D hard to call. The CDR3 extends over 11 amino acids. Per germline, CDR1 SGHNT and CDR2 YENEEA. The V and J ends lost 5 bases and 7 bases respectively, with 6 bases between them. The CDR3 nucleotides are TGTGCCAGCAGCGAGTCTAACACCATATATTTT. The encoded protein is CASSESNTIYF.

The sample holds a few counts of this clone. This chain links TRBV6-4 with TRBJ2-5, with D possibly being TRBD1 (6 bases). In germline, CDR1 is MRHNA, CDR2 SNTAGT. V lost 5 bases, J lost 2 bases, and 12 bases lay in between. The CDR3 extends over 14 amino acids. The CDR3 protein is CASSPQQGQETQYF. CDR3 in DNA: TGTGCCAGCAGTCCCCAACAGGGACAAGAGACCCAGTACTTC.

V and J are TRBV19 and TRBJ2-1, with 8 nucleotides matching TRBD2. Unmatched junction bases numbered 6, after V lost 1 base and J lost 7 bases. Germline loops: CDR1 LNHDA, CDR2 SQIVND (reference sequence). The CDR3 length is 15 residues. The CDR3 reads CASSIAGGRENEQFF. DNA for the CDR3: TGTGCCAGTAGTATAGCGGGAGGGCGGGAAAATGAGCAGTTCTTC.

The chain couples TRBV5-6 to TRBJ1-3; D call uncertain. Trimming shortened V by 3 bases and J by 8 bases, and 18 bases separated the two germline ends. CDR1 SGHDT and CDR2 YYEEEE come from the germline V gene. This CDR3 has 15 residues. The CDR3 DNA is TGTGCCAGCAGCTCTACCGCTCGGGGTCGAGACACCATATATTTT. Encoded protein: CASSSTARGRDTIYF.

This clone has more than one count but fewer than ten. The chain joins TRBV19 to TRBJ2-7; 8 nucleotides agree with TRBD1. The ends lost 3 bases at V and 1 base at J; junction bases unmatched: 2. Germline V CDR1 and CDR2: LNHDA, SQIVND (reference sequence). This CDR3 spans 14 amino acids. DNA for the CDR3: TGTGCCAGTAGTATGACAGGGGATTCCTACGAGCAGTACTTC. This translates into CASSMTGDSYEQYF.

This clone was counted a few times. The gene calls are TRBV2 and TRBJ1-1; D possibly corresponds to TRBD1 (6 bases). CDR1 SNHLY and CDR2 FYNNEI come from the germline V gene. V was trimmed by 4 bases and J by 5 bases, leaving 14 bases between them. This CDR3 region has 14 residues. DNA of the CDR3: TGTGCCAGCAGTGGGTACAGGGCGAGAACTGAAGCTTTCTTT. This gives the protein CASSGYRARTEAFF.

The rearrangement uses TRBV25-1 and TRBJ1-6, with D unclear. The V end lost 8 bases, the J end lost 5 bases, and 13 bases lay between the germline ends. This CDR3 contains 14 residues. From germline, CDR1 is MGHDK and CDR2 SYGVNS. CDR3 nucleotides: TGTGCCAGCTCCCAGGTGGCAGATAATTCACCCCTCCACTTT. Translated, it gives CASSQVADNSPLHF.

The table lists this clone with a few counts. V gene TRBV5-1 combines with J gene TRBJ1-1; tentatively, D is TRBD1 (6 bases). The CDR3 has 15 residues. The V end was cut by 4 bases, the J end by 0 bases, with 13 bases between. Germline lookup yields CDR1 SGHRS and CDR2 YFSETQ. CDR3 DNA: TGCGCCAGCAGCAAGGACAGAACCATGAACACTGAAGCTTTCTTT. Its translation: CASSKDRTMNTEAFF.

This chain connects TRBV10-2 to TRBJ1-1, with D maybe TRBD1 (5 bases). The V gene lost 8 bases and the J gene lost 1 base, with 11 bases spanning the gap. Per the germline V gene, CDR1 is WSHSY and CDR2 is SAAADI. The CDR3 contains 13 residues. The CDR3 loop is CASLTGPNTEAFF. DNA of the CDR3: TGCGCCAGCCTAACAGGACCGAACACTGAAGCTTTCTTT.

V usage is TRBV29-1 and J usage is TRBJ1-1; possibly TRBD1 for D (5 bases). This CDR3 is 12 amino acids long. V was pared by 3 bases and J by 3 bases, with 8 bases between. CDR1 SQVTM and CDR2 ANQGSEA come from the germline V gene. Here the CDR3 DNA reads TGCAGCGTTGATCGGGGGTACACTGAAGCTTTCTTT. Translated, it gives CSVDRGYTEAFF.

This clone was picked up a small number of times. V gene TRBV6-1 combines with J gene TRBJ1-5; 7 nucleotides agree with TRBD1. The CDR3 extends over 13 amino acids. With 5 bases clipped from V and 8 bases from J, the junction kept 6 bases outside the gene matches. Per germline, CDR1 MNHNS and CDR2 SASEGT. For the CDR3, the DNA is TGTGCCAGCAGTAGCTCCGGGACAGAGCCCCAGCATTTT. It specifies CASSSSGTEPQHF.

The chain links TRBV5-6 to TRBJ2-1; 7 bases fit TRBD2. Germline trimming cut 5 bases from V and 4 bases from J; bases unmatched to any gene: 15. In germline, CDR1 is SGHDT, CDR2 YYEEEE. CDR3 length: 17 amino acids. CDR3 in DNA: TGTGCCAGCAGAGGTAGGTCAGCGGGAAAGATTTACAATGAGCAGTTCTTC. It encodes CASRGRSAGKIYNEQFF.

The V gene is TRBV21-1, the J gene TRBJ2-7; the table's D call, TRBD1, has no DNA check behind it. TRBV21-1 is a known pseudogene. The CDR3 length is 17 residues. CDR3 in amino acids: CASSKDSRDRVTYEQYF. The CDR3 region has the DNA TGTGCCAGCAGCAAAGATAGTAGGGACAGGGTCACATACGAGCAGTACTTC.

This chain uses TRBV9 with TRBJ1-3; possibly TRBD1 for D (6 bases). V lost 4 bases, J lost 0 bases, and 17 bases lay in between. CDR1 SGDLS and CDR2 YYNGEE come from the germline V gene. The CDR3 contains 17 residues. CDR3 DNA: TGTGCCAGCAGCCCCCTCGGGGGGCGTCGCTCTGGAAACACCATATATTTT. The encoded protein is CASSPLGGRRSGNTIYF. Full variable domain (rest looked up from reference TRBV9 and TRBJ1-3): DSGVTQTPKHLITATGQRVTLRCSPRSGDLSVYWYQQSLDQGLQFLIQYYNGEERAKGNILERFSAQQFPDLHSELNLSSLELGDSALYFCASSPLGGRRSGNTIYFGEGSWLTVV.

This chain connects TRBV19 to TRBJ1-1, with 9 bases fitting TRBD1. Per the germline V gene, CDR1 is LNHDA and CDR2 is SQIVND (reference sequence). The CDR3 is 15 amino acids. The J segment lost 6 bases and the V segment lost 6 bases, leaving 11 bases of the junction unmatched. The CDR3 bases are TGTGCCAGTAGAAAACCGGGACAGGGAGGGCCTGAAGCTTTCTTT. Its protein is CASRKPGQGGPEAFF.